This T cell receptor (beta chain) emerged from a study of human T cells and chemical hapten exposure. Study-wide points: All donors were alopecia patients, so their immunity may differ from that of healthy people.

This clonotype was picked up many times. Its matching antigen is unknown. The germline gives CDR1 DFQATT, CDR2 SNEGSKA (reference sequence). V lost 1 base and J 3 bases, leaving 4 bases between the germline ends. The CDR3 has 12 residues. The time point here: patch test 3, about 24 weeks after DPC sensitization. The treatment here: therapeutic diphenylcyclopropenone sensitization with weekly scalp DPC. Blood was drawn before each patch test was applied. Total RNA came from unfractionated whole blood. What the library attached to individual cDNA molecules were unique molecular identifiers. Each CDR3 protein gets one entry after TCRdb re-called the RACE reads with MiXCR. There are roughly 62,000 distinct CDR3 sequences in the sample; around 12% occur only once, and 2% to 3% lies in the top ten.

The receptor's source is a man aged 30 to 45 with alopecia areata. Some clones in this sample may be carry-over from other donors' samples. The rearrangement links TRBV20-1 to TRBJ1-3; D unclear. The input for sequencing was whole blood, taken in connection with sensitization to the hapten diphenylcyclopropenone (DPC). In DNA form, the CDR3 reads TGCAGTGCTAGAGGGGGTGGAAACACCATATATTTT. Protein product: CSARGGGNTIYF.